This TCR beta chain was retrieved from a study of cytomegalovirus exposure and HLA in healthy donors. General study findings and limits: For TCR beta chains, V- and J-gene trimming was later linked to a missense DCLRE1C variant.

As regards this clone: Its antigen is not identified.

This CDR3 is 15 amino acids long. CDR1 and CDR2 from the germline V gene are LNHDA and SQIVND (reference sequence). V lost 3 bases and J lost 0, with 12 bases in between. The study ran its PCR with 60 Vbeta and 13 Jbeta primers. Sequencing was performed with immunoSEQ multiplex PCR; in TCRdb, only in-frame clones are kept and a portion is missing. The repertoire holds about 98,000 clones, with more than 60% as singletons. The sequencing input was PBMCs. This TCR was recovered from a man between 18 and 35 years old in good health and CMV-seropositive. The genes are TRBV19 and TRBJ2-7; D is perhaps TRBD2 (6 bases). The DNA of the CDR3 is TGTGCCAGTAGTATCGGACTAAGCGGCTCCTACGAGCAGTACTTC. Translation: CASSIGLSGSYEQYF.